This note documents a single T cell receptor (beta chain) sequence. These data are taken from a study of control samples from healthy donors and cancer patients. The CDR3 runs to 15 residues. Germline V CDR1 and CDR2: MNHEY, SVGAGI. V lost 5 bases and J lost 2; bases outside the gene matches: 7. Using immunoSEQ multiplex PCR, the repertoire was profiled, and TCRdb retains in-frame clones only, with some absent. The sample lists tens of thousands of clones; approximately 78% were seen once. The sequence came from a woman in her sixties in good health. The specimen sequenced was blood. The J gene is TRBJ2-7, the V gene TRBV6-5, with TRBD2 identical over 9 bases. CDR3 loop: CASSRGLASTYEQYF. The CDR3 coding sequence is TGTGCCAGCAGTCGAGGACTAGCGTCTACCTACGAGCAGTACTTC.